This T cell receptor (beta chain) appears in the sequencing data of a study of T cells after yellow fever vaccination. On the study more broadly: For low cell numbers, libraries were made with SMART-Seq v4 Ultra Low Input.

The sample holds many counts of this clonotype. Its antigen is currently unknown. Study-level results: Most clones from primary vaccination resurfaced after the booster (around 95% CD4, around 90% CD8). Some clonotypes, a small share, were shared between CD4 and CD8 compartments.

The CDR3 is 15 residues long. The V end lost 6 bases, the J end lost 1 base, and 14 bases lay between the germline ends. Germline lookup yields CDR1 SGHAT and CDR2 FQNNGV. Generation of TCR cDNA used 5'RACE template switching (which added a universal primer site and UMIs). Each CDR3 protein is one row after TCRdb ran MiXCR on the 5' RACE reads. Found here are 250,000 or so distinct CDR3 sequences, 3.6% of them singletons; the top ten hold under 20%. The clonotype was recovered from a man between 18 and 35 years old who received the YFV17D yellow fever vaccine. The sequences come from PBMCs, collected 15 days after the yellow fever booster vaccination. V and J are TRBV11-2 and TRBJ2-3, with D possibly matching TRBD1 (6 bases). The CDR3 bases are TGTGCCAGCAGTCGGACAGTAACCGGCACAGATACGCAGTATTTT. Protein product: CASSRTVTGTDTQYF.